The 20 T cell receptor beta chains listed next were all sequenced from one sample in a study of cytomegalovirus exposure and HLA in healthy donors. PCR used 60 Vbeta primers and 13 Jbeta primers. TCRdb keeps only in-frame clones here, not all; method: immunoSEQ multiplex PCR. The sample holds approximately 140,000 clones, roughly 80% seen once. Sequenced input: PBMCs. Receptors originate from a woman between 40 and 55 years old in good health and CMV-seropositive.

This clone was seen only once. This chain links TRBV19 with TRBJ2-1; 8 nucleotides line up with TRBD2. The CDR3 covers 14 residues. V gave up 1 base and J gave up 5 bases; unmatched junction bases: 1. Looked up from germline, CDR1 is LNHDA and CDR2 is SQIVND (reference sequence). CDR3 in DNA: TGTGCCAGTAGTATAGCGGGGGGGCACAATGAGCAGTTCTTC. Translated, it gives CASSIAGGHNEQFF.

The V and J genes are TRBV6-5 and TRBJ1-1; D is possibly TRBD1 (5 bases). Per the germline V gene, CDR1 is MNHEY and CDR2 is SVGAGI. The CDR3 runs 15 residues. The V gene lost 6 bases and the J gene lost 6 bases, with 20 bases spanning the gap. As DNA, the CDR3 is TGTGCCAGCAGGACCATAGGGGCTCAAACAGCTGAAGCTTTCTTT. Translation gives CASRTIGAQTAEAFF.

V gene TRBV18 combines with J gene TRBJ1-5, with D perhaps matching TRBD1 (5 bases). Trimming left V 2 bases short and J 7 bases short, with 9 bases between. CDR3 length: 13 amino acids. Germline CDR1 reads KGHSH; CDR2 reads LQKENI. The DNA of the CDR3 is TGTGCCAGCTCACCAGGGGGGGTACAGCCCCAGCATTTT. Protein: CASSPGGVQPQHF.

This clone came up a few times. The chain joins TRBV6-5 to TRBJ1-1; D is unresolved. The germline gives CDR1 MNHEY, CDR2 SVGAGI. V shed 10 bases and J shed 6 bases, with 15 bases lying between them. CDR3 length: 12 amino acids. The CDR3 spells CATHNQFAEAFF. CDR3 nucleotide sequence: TGTGCCACCCACAATCAGTTTGCTGAAGCTTTCTTT.

CDR3 in DNA: TGTGCCACCAGACAGGGACTAGCGGAATACGAGCAGTACTTC. Its protein product is CATRQGLAEYEQYF. The V call is TRBV6-1, the J call TRBJ2-7; 11 positions match TRBD2. CDR1 is MNHNS and CDR2 is SASEGT in the germline V gene. V lost 10 bases and J lost 4; bases outside the gene matches: 9. The CDR3 is 14 amino acids.

The chain has TRBV9 and TRBJ2-3, with D possibly TRBD1 on 7 matching bases. Trimming stripped 4 bases from V and 6 bases from J, with 24 bases between. CDR3 length: 17 residues. Germline V gene data show CDR1 as SGDLS and CDR2 as YYNGEE. CDR3 protein: CASSRTWQGGGWDTQYF. As DNA, the CDR3 is TGTGCCAGCAGCCGAACCTGGCAAGGAGGGGGCTGGGATACGCAGTATTTT.

The V call is TRBV28, the J call TRBJ2-2; possible D gene TRBD2, 5 bases. Germline CDR1 reads MDHEN; CDR2 reads SYDVKM. Trimming took off 5 bases at V and 0 bases at J, with 16 bases between the two ends. The CDR3 sequence is 17 residues long. The chain's CDR3 is CASSPIPRGTNTGELFF. The CDR3 DNA reads TGTGCCAGCAGTCCTATCCCCAGAGGGACGAACACCGGGGAGCTGTTTTTT.

The chain is built from TRBV19 and TRBJ2-6; 10 positions match TRBD1. CDR3 length equals 18 residues. CDR1 is LNHDA and CDR2 is SQIVND in the germline V gene (reference sequence). V gave up 1 base and J gave up 2 bases; unmatched junction bases: 5. The CDR3 protein is CASSIVGQGRPGANVLTF. The CDR3 coding sequence is TGTGCCAGTAGTATAGTGGGACAGGGGCGACCTGGGGCCAACGTCCTGACTTTC.

The V and J genes are TRBV30 and TRBJ2-1; TRBD2 aligns across 9 bases. The junction had 8 bases not matched to a gene; V was cut back by 5 bases and J by 0 bases. The V gene's germline CDR1 is GTSNPN and CDR2 SVGIG (reference sequence). This CDR3 contains 16 residues. This CDR3 reads CAWRLSGGGSYNEQFF. CDR3 coding DNA: TGTGCCTGGCGACTTAGCGGGGGCGGCTCCTACAATGAGCAGTTCTTC. Complete variable domain (other parts from reference TRBV30 and TRBJ2-1): SQTIHQWPATLVQPVGSPLSLECTVEGTSNPNLYWYRQAAGRGLQLLFYSVGIGQISSEVPQNLSASRPQDRQFILSSKKLLLSDSGFYLCAWRLSGGGSYNEQFFGPGTRLTVL.

This clone turned up a few times. The gene calls are TRBV12-5 and TRBJ2-1, with unresolved D. CDR1 and CDR2 (germline): LGHNT, FRNRAP. V shed 6 bases and J shed 2 bases, with 5 bases lying between them. This CDR3 region has 12 residues. The CDR3 nucleotides read TGTGCTAGTGGGGGCCCCTACAATGAGCAGTTCTTC. It translates to CASGGPYNEQFF.

This clone has a handful of counts. The rearrangement joins TRBV5-1 to TRBJ1-1; D not certain. The CDR3 is 15 residues long. Trimming shortened V by 0 bases and J by 1 base, and 10 bases separated the two germline ends. Germline-derived CDR1 and CDR2 are SGHRS and YFSETQ. The CDR3 reads CASSLGHLSNTEAFF. The CDR3 DNA reads as TGCGCCAGCAGCTTGGGGCACCTGTCGAACACTGAAGCTTTCTTT.

A word on this clone: At one boundary the junction diverges from the germline segment, which might be a read error. The rearrangement uses TRBV7-9 and TRBJ2-5; 7 bases fit TRBD1. The CDR3 has 17 amino acids. The germline gives CDR1 SEHNR, CDR2 FQNEAQ (reference sequence). DNA for the CDR3: TGTTCCAGCAGCTTACGACAGGGTTTGGGATTTGTAGAGACCCAGTACTTC. Residues: CSSSLRQGLGFVETQYF.

This clone has more than one count but fewer than ten. The chain couples TRBV6-5 to TRBJ2-5; 9 bases are shared with TRBD1. The germline V gene has CDR1 MNHEY and CDR2 SVGAGI. With V trimmed by 6 bases and J by 7 bases, 9 bases remained unmatched. The CDR3 sequence is 14 residues long. The CDR3 loop is CASSLQGAVGTQYF. In DNA, the CDR3 is TGTGCCAGCAGCCTACAGGGGGCGGTTGGGACCCAGTACTTC.

V usage is TRBV5-6 and J usage is TRBJ2-5; 9 bases line up with TRBD2. The CDR3 runs 16 residues. The V gene end was trimmed by 0 bases and the J gene end by 2 bases; junction bases not matched to a gene: 5. Per the germline V gene, CDR1 is SGHDT and CDR2 is YYEEEE. The CDR3 DNA sequence: TGTGCCAGCAGCTTGGTGGTAGCGGGGGTACAAGAGACCCAGTACTTC. Protein product: CASSLVVAGVQETQYF.

The table lists this clone with a few counts. This chain connects TRBV5-1 to TRBJ2-7, with 8 positions matching TRBD1. The CDR3 length is 15 residues. Germline V gene sequence: CDR1 SGHRS, CDR2 YFSETQ. After removal of 3 bases from V and 3 bases from J, the junction contained 8 bases not matched to a gene. This chain's CDR3 is CASSSLQGAYYEQYF. CDR3 sequence (DNA): TGCGCCAGCAGCTCCCTTCAGGGGGCCTACTACGAGCAGTACTTC.

The rearrangement links TRBV5-6 to TRBJ2-2; perhaps TRBD1 as D (6 bases). Between the trimmed V and J ends, which lost 2 bases and 4 bases, there was a span of 15 bases. CDR1 is SGHDT, CDR2 YYEEEE, per germline. The CDR3 runs 16 residues. CDR3 sequence reads: CASSFTGSSSTGELFF. The CDR3, as DNA: TGTGCCAGCAGCTTTACAGGGTCGAGTAGCACCGGGGAGCTGTTTTTT.

The chain couples TRBV11-2 to TRBJ2-2, with D perhaps TRBD2 (6 bases). V dropped 1 base and J dropped 1 base, with 10 bases sitting between them. Germline CDR1 and CDR2: SGHAT and FQNNGV. The CDR3 totals 16 residues. CDR3 amino acids: CASSLVGTLNTGELFF. In DNA, the CDR3 is TGTGCCAGCAGCTTAGTGGGGACTTTGAACACCGGGGAGCTGTTTTTT.

This clone was observed once. V gene TRBV6-5 combines with J gene TRBJ1-1; 7 bases are shared with TRBD1. The CDR3 sequence is 14 residues long. Looked up from germline, CDR1 is MNHEY and CDR2 is SVGAGI. V lost 5 bases and J lost 4; bases outside the gene matches: 7. CDR3 loop: CASSRQGGGTEAFF. CDR3 sequence (DNA): TGTGCCAGCAGTCGACAGGGTGGTGGCACTGAAGCTTTCTTT.

The rearrangement joins TRBV21-1 to TRBJ1-5; whether TRBD1, the table's D call, matches the DNA was not checked. TRBV21-1 corresponds to a pseudogene. The CDR3 runs 15 residues. CDR3 amino acids: CASSNWQVSNQPQHF. The CDR3, as DNA: TGTGCCAGCAGCAATTGGCAGGTTAGCAATCAGCCCCAGCATTTT.

This chain connects TRBV27 to TRBJ1-4, with 10 bases fitting TRBD1. Trimming at V came to 6 bases and at J to 7 bases, leaving 11 bases not matched to a gene. CDR1 is MNHEY and CDR2 is SMNVEV in the germline V gene (reference sequence). The CDR3 spans 16 residues. As DNA, the CDR3 is TGTGCCAGCAGACGTACCGGGACAGGGGAGGGTGAAAAACTGTTTTTT. This gives the protein CASRRTGTGEGEKLFF.